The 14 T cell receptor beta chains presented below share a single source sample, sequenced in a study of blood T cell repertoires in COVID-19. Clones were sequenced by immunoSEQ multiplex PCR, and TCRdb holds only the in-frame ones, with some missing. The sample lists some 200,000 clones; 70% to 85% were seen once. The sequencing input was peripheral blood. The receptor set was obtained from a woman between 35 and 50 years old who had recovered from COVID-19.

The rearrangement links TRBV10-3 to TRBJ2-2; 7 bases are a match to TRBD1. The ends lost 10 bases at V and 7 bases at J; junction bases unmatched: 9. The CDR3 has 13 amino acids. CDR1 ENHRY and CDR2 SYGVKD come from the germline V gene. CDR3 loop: CATRQGPGGELFF. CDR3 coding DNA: TGTGCCACAAGACAGGGACCGGGCGGGGAGCTGTTTTTT.

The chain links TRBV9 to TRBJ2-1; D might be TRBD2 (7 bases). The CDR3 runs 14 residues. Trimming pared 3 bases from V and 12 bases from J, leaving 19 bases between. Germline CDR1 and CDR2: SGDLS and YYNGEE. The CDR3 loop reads CASSEGGNRDSQFF. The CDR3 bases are TGTGCCAGCAGCGAGGGGGGGAACCGGGACTCGCAGTTCTTC.

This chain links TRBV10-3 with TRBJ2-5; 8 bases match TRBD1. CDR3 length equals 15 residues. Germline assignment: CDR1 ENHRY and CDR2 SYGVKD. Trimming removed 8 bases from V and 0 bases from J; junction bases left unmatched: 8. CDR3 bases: TGTGCCATCGGCACAGGGGGATCGTACCAAGAGACCCAGTACTTC. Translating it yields CAIGTGGSYQETQYF.

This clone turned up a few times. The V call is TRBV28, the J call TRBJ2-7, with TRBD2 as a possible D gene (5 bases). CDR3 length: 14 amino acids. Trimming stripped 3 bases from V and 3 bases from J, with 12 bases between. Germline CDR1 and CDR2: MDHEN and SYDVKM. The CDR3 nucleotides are TGTGCCAGCAGTTTTCGGGGTACCAACTACGAGCAGTACTTC. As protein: CASSFRGTNYEQYF.

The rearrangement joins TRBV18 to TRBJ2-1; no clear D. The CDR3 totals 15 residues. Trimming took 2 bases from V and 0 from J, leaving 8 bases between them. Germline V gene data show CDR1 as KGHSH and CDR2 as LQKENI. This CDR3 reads CASSPVSSSYNEQFF. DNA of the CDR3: TGTGCCAGCTCACCAGTTTCCTCCTCCTACAATGAGCAGTTCTTC.

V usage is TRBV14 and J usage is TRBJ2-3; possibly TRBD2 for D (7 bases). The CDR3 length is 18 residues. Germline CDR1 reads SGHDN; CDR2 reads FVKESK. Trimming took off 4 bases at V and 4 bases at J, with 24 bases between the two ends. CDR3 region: CASSPALGGGRMPDTQYF. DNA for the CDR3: TGTGCCAGCAGCCCCGCTCTGGGCGGGGGCCGAATGCCAGATACGCAGTATTTT. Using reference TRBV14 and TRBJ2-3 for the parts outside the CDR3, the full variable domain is EAGVTQFPSHSVIEKGQTVTLRCDPISGHDNLYWYRRVMGKEIKFLLHFVKESKQDESGMPNNRFLAERTGGTYSTLKVQPAELEDSGVYFCASSPALGGGRMPDTQYFGPGTRLTVL.

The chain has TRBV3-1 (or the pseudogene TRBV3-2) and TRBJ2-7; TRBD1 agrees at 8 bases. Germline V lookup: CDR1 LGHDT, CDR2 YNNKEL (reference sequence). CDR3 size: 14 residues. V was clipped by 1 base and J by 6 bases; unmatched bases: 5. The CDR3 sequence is CASSQARQGTEQYF. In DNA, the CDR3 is TGTGCCAGCAGCCAAGCAAGACAGGGGACCGAGCAGTACTTC.

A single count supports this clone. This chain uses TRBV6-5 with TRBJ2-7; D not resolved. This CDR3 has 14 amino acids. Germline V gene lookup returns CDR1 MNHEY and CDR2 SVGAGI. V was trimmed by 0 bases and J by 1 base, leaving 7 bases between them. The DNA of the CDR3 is TGTGCCAGCAGTTACTCGGCCGTTTCCTACGAGCAGTACTTC. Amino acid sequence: CASSYSAVSYEQYF.

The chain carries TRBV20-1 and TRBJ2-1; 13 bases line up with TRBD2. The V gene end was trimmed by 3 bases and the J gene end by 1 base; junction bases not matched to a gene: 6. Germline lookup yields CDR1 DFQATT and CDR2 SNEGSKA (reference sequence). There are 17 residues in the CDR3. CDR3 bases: TGCAGTGCTAGTGGGACTAGCGGGGACCCATCCTACAATGAGCAGTTCTTC. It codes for CSASGTSGDPSYNEQFF.

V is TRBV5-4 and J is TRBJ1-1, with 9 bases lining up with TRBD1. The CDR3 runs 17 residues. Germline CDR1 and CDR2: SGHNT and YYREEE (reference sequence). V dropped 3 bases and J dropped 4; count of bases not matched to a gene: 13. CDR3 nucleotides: TGTGCCAGCAGCTCGAGATCCGGGACAGGGTACCTCACTGAAGCTTTCTTT. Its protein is CASSSRSGTGYLTEAFF.

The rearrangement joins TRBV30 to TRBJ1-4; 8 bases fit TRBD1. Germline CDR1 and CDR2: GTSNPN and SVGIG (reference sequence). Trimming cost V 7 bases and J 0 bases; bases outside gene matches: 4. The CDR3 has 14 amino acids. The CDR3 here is CAYSQGATNEKLFF. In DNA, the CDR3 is TGTGCCTATTCACAGGGGGCAACTAATGAAAAACTGTTTTTT.

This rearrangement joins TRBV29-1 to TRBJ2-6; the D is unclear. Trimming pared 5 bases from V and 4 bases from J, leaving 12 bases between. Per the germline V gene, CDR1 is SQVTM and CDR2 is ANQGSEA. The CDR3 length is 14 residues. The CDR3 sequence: CSVSTPSGANVLTF. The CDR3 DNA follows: TGCAGCGTTTCGACTCCCTCGGGGGCCAACGTCCTGACTTTC.

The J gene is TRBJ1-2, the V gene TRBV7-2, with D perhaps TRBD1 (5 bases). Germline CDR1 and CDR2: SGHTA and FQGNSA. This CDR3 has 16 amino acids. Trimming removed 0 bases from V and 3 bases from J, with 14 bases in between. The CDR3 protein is CASSLALVGGDYGYTF. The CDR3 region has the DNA TGTGCCAGCAGCTTAGCCCTGGTGGGGGGGGACTATGGCTACACCTTC.

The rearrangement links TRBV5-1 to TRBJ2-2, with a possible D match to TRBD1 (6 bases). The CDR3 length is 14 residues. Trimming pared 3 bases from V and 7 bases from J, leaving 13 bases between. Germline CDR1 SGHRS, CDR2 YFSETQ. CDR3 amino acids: CASSSGTIGGELFF. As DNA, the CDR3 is TGCGCCAGCAGCTCTGGGACAATTGGCGGGGAGCTGTTTTTT.